The sequence of this T cell receptor beta chain was determined in a study of vaccination and CD4 T cells after COVID-19. This CDR3 spans 16 amino acids. V lost 5 bases, J lost 6 bases, and 9 bases stayed unmatched. From germline, CDR1 is SGHAT and CDR2 FQDESV (reference sequence). Stated treatment: approximately nine-day PBMC culture with coronavirus spike peptide pools or control peptides (ViraFEST assay). With the Oncomine TCR Beta short-read assay, DNA from cultured CD4+ T cells was sequenced. In this case, cultured CD4+ T cells provided the extracted genomic DNA. TCRdb passed the PCR reads through MiXCR, listing each CDR3 protein once. Here the sample spans some 20,000 distinct CDR3 sequences, 47% being singletons. Note on this clonotype: Its antigen is unknown.

The sequenced material came from cultured CD4+ T cells from blood. This receptor was obtained from a human donor with COVID-19. The chain has TRBV11-1 and TRBJ2-2; TRBD1 agrees at 10 bases. The DNA for the CDR3 is TGTGCCAGCAGCACGGCGACAGGGGGCGCTTCCGGGGAGCTGTTTTTT. Translated, it gives CASSTATGGASGELFF.